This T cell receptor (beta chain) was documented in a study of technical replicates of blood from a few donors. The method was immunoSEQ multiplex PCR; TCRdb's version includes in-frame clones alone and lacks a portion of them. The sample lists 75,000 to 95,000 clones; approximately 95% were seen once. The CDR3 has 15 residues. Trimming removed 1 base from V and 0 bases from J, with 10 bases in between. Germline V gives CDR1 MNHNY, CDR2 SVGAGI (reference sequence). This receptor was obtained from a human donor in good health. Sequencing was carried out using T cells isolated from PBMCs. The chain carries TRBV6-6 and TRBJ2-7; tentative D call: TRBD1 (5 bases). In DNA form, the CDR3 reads TGTGCCAGCAGTTACTTCAGGGCTGTCTCCTACGAGCAGTACTTC. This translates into CASSYFRAVSYEQYF.